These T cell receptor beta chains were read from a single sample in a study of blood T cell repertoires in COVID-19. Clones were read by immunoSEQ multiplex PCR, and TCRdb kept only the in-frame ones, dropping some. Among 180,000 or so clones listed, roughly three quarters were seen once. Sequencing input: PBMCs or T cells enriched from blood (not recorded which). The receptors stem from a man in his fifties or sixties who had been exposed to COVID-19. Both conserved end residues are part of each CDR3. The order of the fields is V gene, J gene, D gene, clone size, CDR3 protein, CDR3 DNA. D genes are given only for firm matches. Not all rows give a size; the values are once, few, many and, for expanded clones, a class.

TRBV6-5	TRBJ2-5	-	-	CASGEETQYF	TGTGCCAGCGGAGAGGAGACCCAGTACTTC
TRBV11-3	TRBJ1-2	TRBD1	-	CASSSGDRDTF	TGTGCCAGCAGCTCAGGAGACAGGGACACCTTC
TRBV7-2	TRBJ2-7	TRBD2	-	CASSPRRDLGGEQYF	TGTGCCAGCAGCCCCAGGAGGGACTTGGGGGGGGAGCAGTACTTC
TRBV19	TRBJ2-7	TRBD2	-	CASSPLGTSGTYEQYF	TGTGCCAGTAGTCCCCTCGGGACTAGCGGGACCTACGAGCAGTACTTC
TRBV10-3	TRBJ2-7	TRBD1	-	CAITEGQAISYEQYF	TGTGCCATCACGGAGGGACAGGCCATATCCTACGAGCAGTACTTC
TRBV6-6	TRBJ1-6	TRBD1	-	CASSYRQGSNSPLHF	TGTGCCAGCAGTTACCGACAGGGATCTAATTCACCCCTCCACTTT
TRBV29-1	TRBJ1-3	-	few	CSVLENTIYF	TGCAGCGTTTTAGAAAACACCATATATTTT
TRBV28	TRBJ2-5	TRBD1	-	CASSLDRVMETQYF	TGTGCCAGCAGTTTAGACAGGGTCATGGAGACCCAGTACTTC
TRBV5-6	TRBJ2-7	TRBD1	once	CASSSIRDRNSYEQYF	TGTGCCAGCAGCTCAATCCGGGACAGGAACTCCTACGAGCAGTACTTC
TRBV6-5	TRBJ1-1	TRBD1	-	CASSRQTGAEAFF	TGTGCCAGCAGTCGTCAAACAGGGGCTGAAGCTTTCTTT
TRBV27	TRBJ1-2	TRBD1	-	CASTSLTGGNYGYTF	TGTGCCAGCACCTCCTTGACAGGGGGTAACTATGGCTACACCTTC
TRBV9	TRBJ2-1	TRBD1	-	CASSTTGLGRYEQFF	TGTGCCAGCAGCACGACAGGGTTGGGCCGGTATGAGCAGTTCTTC
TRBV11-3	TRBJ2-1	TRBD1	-	CASSPDRGLNEQFF	TGTGCCAGCAGCCCGGACAGGGGGCTTAATGAGCAGTTCTTC
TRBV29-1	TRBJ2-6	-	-	CSVEDRSAHSGANVLTF	TGCAGCGTTGAAGACCGGAGCGCCCACTCTGGGGCCAACGTCCTGACTTTC
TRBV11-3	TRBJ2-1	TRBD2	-	CASSLRLAGGNNEQFF	TGTGCCAGCAGCTTACGACTAGCGGGAGGGAACAATGAGCAGTTCTTC
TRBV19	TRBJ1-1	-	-	CASRGPNTEAFF	TGTGCCAGCAGAGGTCCGAACACTGAAGCTTTCTTT
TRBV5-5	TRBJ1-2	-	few	CASSYDMGAGYTF	TGTGCCAGCAGCTATGACATGGGGGCGGGCTACACCTTC
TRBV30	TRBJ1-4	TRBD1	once	CAFRGPHREKLFF	TGTGCCTTCAGGGGGCCACACCGGGAAAAACTGTTTTTT
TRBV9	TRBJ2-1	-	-	CASSGKDTDHNEQFF	TGTGCCAGCAGCGGAAAGGACACCGACCACAATGAGCAGTTCTTC
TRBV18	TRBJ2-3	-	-	CASSPPKGYSTDTQYF	TGTGCCAGCTCACCACCGAAGGGGTACAGCACAGATACGCAGTATTTT
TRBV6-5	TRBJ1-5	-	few	CASRVGSWNQPQHF	TGTGCCAGCAGAGTAGGGAGCTGGAATCAGCCCCAGCATTTT
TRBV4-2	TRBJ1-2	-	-	CASSPDRTNYGYTF	TGTGCCAGCAGCCCCGACAGGACTAACTATGGCTACACCTTC
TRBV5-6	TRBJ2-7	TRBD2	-	CASTSVGPIAGVSQYF	TGTGCCAGCACCTCCGTCGGTCCAATCGCGGGGGTTTCGCAGTACTTC
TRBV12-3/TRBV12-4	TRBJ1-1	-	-	CASTGNPSRAFF	TGTGCCAGCACTGGCAATCCTTCTAGGGCTTTCTTT
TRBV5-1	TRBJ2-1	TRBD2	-	CASSSSGLAANEQFF	TGCGCCAGCAGCTCCTCCGGACTAGCTGCGAATGAGCAGTTCTTC
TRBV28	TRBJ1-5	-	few	CASNWRGASNQPQHF	TGTGCCAGCAACTGGCGGGGGGCGTCCAATCAGCCCCAGCATTTT
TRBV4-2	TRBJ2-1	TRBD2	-	CASSEVAGGVINEQFF	TGTGCCAGCAGCGAGGTAGCGGGAGGTGTGATCAATGAGCAGTTCTTC
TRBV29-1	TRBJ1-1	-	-	CSVRSGMNTEAFF	TGCAGCGTTCGATCAGGCATGAACACTGAAGCTTTCTTT
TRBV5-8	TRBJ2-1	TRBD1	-	CASSSGQGVGHEQFF	TGTGCCAGCAGCTCAGGACAGGGGGTCGGCCATGAGCAGTTCTTC
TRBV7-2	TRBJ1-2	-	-	CASILSGGNYGYTF	TGTGCCAGCATCCTCTCGGGAGGGAACTATGGCTACACCTTC
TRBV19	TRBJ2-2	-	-	CASTGGTNTGELFF	TGTGCCAGTACCGGAGGGACGAACACCGGGGAGCTGTTTTTT
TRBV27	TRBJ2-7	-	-	CAHLPRDGYEQYF	TGTGCCCATCTTCCGCGGGATGGCTACGAGCAGTACTTC
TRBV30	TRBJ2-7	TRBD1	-	CAWSPGQGAYEQYF	TGTGCCTGGAGTCCGGGACAGGGGGCCTACGAGCAGTACTTC
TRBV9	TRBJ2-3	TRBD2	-	CASSAGGGPDTQYF	TGTGCCAGCAGCGCCGGGGGGGGACCAGATACGCAGTATTTT
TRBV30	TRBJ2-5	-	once	CAWSIELRETQYF	TGTGCCTGGAGTATCGAGCTTCGGGAGACCCAGTACTTC
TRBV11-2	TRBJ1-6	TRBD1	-	CASGGDSKRFYHF	TGTGCCAGCGGCGGGGACAGTAAACGTTTCTACCACTTT
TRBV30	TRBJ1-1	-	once	CAWSPGTLVAFF	TGTGCCTGGAGCCCCGGGACTTTGGTAGCTTTCTTT
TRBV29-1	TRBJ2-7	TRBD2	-	CSVRGPRGGYEQYF	TGCAGCGTTAGAGGTCCTCGCGGGGGGTACGAGCAGTACTTC